What follows are 5 T cell receptor beta chains derived from one specimen sequenced in a study of T cell responses to AZD1222 COVID-19 vaccine. Clones were sequenced by immunoSEQ multiplex PCR, and TCRdb holds only the in-frame ones, with some missing. The table has over 120,000 clones, roughly 88% seen once. The sequencing used peripheral blood, collected 28 days after the second dose of the MenACWY control vaccine. The receptor set was obtained from an adult who received the MenACWY meningococcal vaccine as a control.

This chain links TRBV2 with TRBJ2-3, with TRBD1 matching over 7 bases. The CDR3 covers 14 residues. Trimming cost V 6 bases and J 2 bases; bases outside gene matches: 5. The germline V gene encodes CDR1 SNHLY and CDR2 FYNNEI. The CDR3 region has the DNA TGTGCCAGCAGAATGGACAGGCACACAGATACGCAGTATTTT. Its translation: CASRMDRHTDTQYF.

This rearrangement joins TRBV19 to TRBJ1-5, with 7 positions matching TRBD1. CDR1 is LNHDA, CDR2 SQIVND, per germline (reference sequence). V trimming: 9 bases; J trimming: 9 bases; junction bases outside the gene matches: 14. CDR3 length equals 14 residues. In DNA, the CDR3 is TGTGCCAGCCAAGTGGCAGGGGGGCTTGGGCCCCAGCATTTT. Its translation is CASQVAGGLGPQHF.

The CDR3 bases are TGTGCCAGCAGCGCCAGCGGGAGGCCCTACGAGCAGTACTTC. Translated, it gives CASSASGRPYEQYF. The V and J genes are TRBV7-3 and TRBJ2-7; 9 nucleotides align to TRBD2. Trimming removed 5 bases from V and 2 bases from J; junction bases left unmatched: 4. The CDR3 runs 14 residues. Germline-derived CDR1 and CDR2 are SGHTA and FQGTGA.

This rearrangement joins TRBV15 to TRBJ2-7; D might be TRBD1 (6 bases). Germline-derived CDR1 and CDR2 are LNHNV and YYDKDF (reference sequence). This CDR3 spans 15 amino acids. The V end lost 1 base, the J end lost 5 bases, and 15 bases lay between the germline ends. As DNA, the CDR3 is TGTGCCACCAGCAGAGCCGGAGAGGGGGACCACGAGCAGTACTTC. Translation: CATSRAGEGDHEQYF. Filled out from reference TRBV15 and TRBJ2-7, the complete variable domain reads DAMVIQNPRYQVTQFGKPVTLSCSQTLNHNVMYWYQQKSSQAPKLLFHYYDKDFNNEADTPDNFQSRRPNTSFCFLDIRSPGLGDTAMYLCATSRAGEGDHEQYFGPGTRLTVT.

The CDR3 DNA reads as TGTGCCAGTAGCCAATACAGGAGCGGGGCCAACGTCCTGACTTTC. Its protein is CASSQYRSGANVLTF. This rearrangement joins TRBV19 to TRBJ2-6; D might be TRBD1 (5 bases). Trimming cost V 6 bases and J 4 bases, with 13 bases left between them. There are 15 residues in the CDR3. CDR1 LNHDA and CDR2 SQIVND come from the germline V gene (reference sequence).